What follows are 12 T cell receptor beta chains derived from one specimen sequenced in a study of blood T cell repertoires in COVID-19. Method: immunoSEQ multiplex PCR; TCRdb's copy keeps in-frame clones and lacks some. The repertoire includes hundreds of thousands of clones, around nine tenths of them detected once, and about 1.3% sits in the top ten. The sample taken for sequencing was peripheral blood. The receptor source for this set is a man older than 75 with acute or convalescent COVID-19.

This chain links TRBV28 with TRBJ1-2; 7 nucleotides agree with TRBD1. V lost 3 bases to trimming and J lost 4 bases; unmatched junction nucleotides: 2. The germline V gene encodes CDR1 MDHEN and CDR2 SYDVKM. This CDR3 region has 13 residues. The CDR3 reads CASSFGTAYGYTF. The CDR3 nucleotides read TGTGCCAGCAGTTTCGGGACAGCCTATGGCTACACCTTC.

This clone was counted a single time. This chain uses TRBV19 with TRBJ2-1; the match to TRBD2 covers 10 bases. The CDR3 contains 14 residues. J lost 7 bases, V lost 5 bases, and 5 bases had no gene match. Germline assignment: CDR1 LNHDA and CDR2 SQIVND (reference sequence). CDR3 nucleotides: TGTGCCAGTAGTCAGCGGGGGGGCCAGAATGAGCAGTTCTTC. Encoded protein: CASSQRGGQNEQFF.

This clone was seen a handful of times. CDR3 DNA sequence: TGCGCCAGCAGCTTGGAGACTAGATCAGATACGCAGTATTTT. It is translated as CASSLETRSDTQYF. J is TRBJ2-3 and V is TRBV5-1; D perhaps matches TRBD2 (6 bases). Germline assignment: CDR1 SGHRS and CDR2 YFSETQ. V shed 0 bases and J shed 4 bases, with 9 bases lying between them. The CDR3 consists of 14 residues.

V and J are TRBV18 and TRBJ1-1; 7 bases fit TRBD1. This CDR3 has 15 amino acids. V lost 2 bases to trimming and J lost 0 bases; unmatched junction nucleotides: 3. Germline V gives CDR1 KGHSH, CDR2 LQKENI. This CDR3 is CASSPSQGVNTEAFF. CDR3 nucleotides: TGTGCCAGCTCACCATCGCAGGGGGTGAACACTGAAGCTTTCTTT.

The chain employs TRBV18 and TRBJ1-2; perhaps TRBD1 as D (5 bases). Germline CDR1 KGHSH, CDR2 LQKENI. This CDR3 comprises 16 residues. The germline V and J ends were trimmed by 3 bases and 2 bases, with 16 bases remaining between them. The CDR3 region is CASSPQGQSSNYGYTF. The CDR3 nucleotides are TGTGCCAGCTCACCCCAGGGTCAGAGTTCCAACTATGGCTACACCTTC. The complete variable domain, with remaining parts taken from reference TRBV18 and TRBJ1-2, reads NAGVMQNPRHLVRRRGQEARLRCSPMKGHSHVYWYRQLPEEGLKFMVYLQKENIIDESGMPKERFSAEFPKEGPSILRIQQVVRGDSAAYFCASSPQGQSSNYGYTFGSGTRLTVV.

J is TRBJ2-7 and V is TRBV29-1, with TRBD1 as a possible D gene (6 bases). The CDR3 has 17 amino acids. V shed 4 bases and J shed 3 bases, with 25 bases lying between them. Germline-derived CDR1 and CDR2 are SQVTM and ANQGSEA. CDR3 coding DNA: TGCAGCGTTGCCGATCAAGAAGTCGGGCAAGGGGGCTACGAGCAGTACTTC. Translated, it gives CSVADQEVGQGGYEQYF.

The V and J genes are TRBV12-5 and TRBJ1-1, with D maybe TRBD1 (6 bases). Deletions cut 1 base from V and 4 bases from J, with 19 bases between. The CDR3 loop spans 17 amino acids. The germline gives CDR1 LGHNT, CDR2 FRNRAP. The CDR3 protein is CASGLASVKGGVTEAFF. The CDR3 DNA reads TGTGCTAGTGGTTTGGCCTCGGTAAAGGGGGGGGTCACTGAAGCTTTCTTT.

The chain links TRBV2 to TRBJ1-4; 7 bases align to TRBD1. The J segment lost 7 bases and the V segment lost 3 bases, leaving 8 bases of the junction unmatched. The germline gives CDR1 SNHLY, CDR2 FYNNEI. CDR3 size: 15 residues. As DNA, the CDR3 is TGTGCCAGCAGTGACCTCAGGGGGGCTGGTGAAAAACTGTTTTTT. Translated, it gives CASSDLRGAGEKLFF.

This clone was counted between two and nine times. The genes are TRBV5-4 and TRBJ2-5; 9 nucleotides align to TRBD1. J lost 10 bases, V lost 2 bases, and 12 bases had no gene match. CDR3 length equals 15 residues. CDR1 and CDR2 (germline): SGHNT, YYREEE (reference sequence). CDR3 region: CASSLQGALREGQYF. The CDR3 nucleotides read TGTGCCAGCAGCTTACAGGGGGCGCTGAGGGAGGGCCAGTACTTC.

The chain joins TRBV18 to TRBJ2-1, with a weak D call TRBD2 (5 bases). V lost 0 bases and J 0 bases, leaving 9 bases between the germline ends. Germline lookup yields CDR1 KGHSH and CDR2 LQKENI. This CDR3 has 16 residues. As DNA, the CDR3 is TGTGCCAGCTCACCACCGAGCGGCAGCTCCTACAATGAGCAGTTCTTC. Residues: CASSPPSGSSYNEQFF.

The CDR3 loop is CASSFWDRSYEQYF. CDR3 DNA: TGTGCCAGCAGCTTTTGGGACAGGAGCTACGAGCAGTACTTC. The chain combines TRBV7-8 with TRBJ2-7, with TRBD1 matching over 8 bases. Trimming at V came to 3 bases and at J to 3 bases, leaving 4 bases not matched to a gene. Germline V lookup: CDR1 SGHVS, CDR2 FQNEAQ. This CDR3 comprises 14 residues.

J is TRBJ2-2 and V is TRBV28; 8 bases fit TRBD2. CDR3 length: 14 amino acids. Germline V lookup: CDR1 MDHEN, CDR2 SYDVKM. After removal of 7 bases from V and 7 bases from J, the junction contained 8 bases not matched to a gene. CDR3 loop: CASTTPGGGGELFF. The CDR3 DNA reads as TGTGCCAGCACGACGCCGGGAGGGGGCGGGGAGCTGTTTTTT.